This TCR beta chain was sequenced in a study of post-analysis software for immune sequencing data. Across the study: Courses of disease covered relapsing-remitting, secondary progressive and progressive-relapsing multiple sclerosis.

Germline V gene data show CDR1 as SGHTA and CDR2 as FQGNSA. The V segment lost 5 bases and the J segment 7 bases; nucleotides outside the gene matches: 7. The CDR3 consists of 14 residues. General observations from the study: Roughly 5 TRBV segments, TRBV5-6, TRBV5-1 and TRBV20-1 among them, were found more frequent in patients than controls.

Regarding this clonotype: Its antigen is not known.

Every TCR beta cDNA library bore unique molecular identifiers. One entry per CDR3 protein results from TCRdb running MiXCR on the PCR reads. The sample gives more than 500,000 distinct CDR3 sequences, approximately 31% of which show up once; around 6% is in the top ten. This chain joins TRBV7-2 and TRBJ1-2; 10 nucleotides agree with TRBD1. This receptor was obtained from a girl between 2 and 17 years old with multiple sclerosis. Material: blood. The CDR3: CASSTTGGQGGYTF. DNA of the CDR3: TGTGCCAGCAGCACGACAGGGGGCCAAGGTGGCTACACCTTC.